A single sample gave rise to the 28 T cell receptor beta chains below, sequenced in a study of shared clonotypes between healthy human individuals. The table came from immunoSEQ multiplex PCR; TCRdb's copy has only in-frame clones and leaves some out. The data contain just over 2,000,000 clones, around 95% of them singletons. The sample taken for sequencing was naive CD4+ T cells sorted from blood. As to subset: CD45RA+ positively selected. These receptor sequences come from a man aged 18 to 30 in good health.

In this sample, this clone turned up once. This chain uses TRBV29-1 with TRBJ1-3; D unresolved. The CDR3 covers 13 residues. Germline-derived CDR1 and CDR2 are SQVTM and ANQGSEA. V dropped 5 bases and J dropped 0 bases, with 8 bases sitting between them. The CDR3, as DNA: TGCAGCGTTTCAACGAGCTCTGGAAACACCATATATTTT. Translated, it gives CSVSTSSGNTIYF.

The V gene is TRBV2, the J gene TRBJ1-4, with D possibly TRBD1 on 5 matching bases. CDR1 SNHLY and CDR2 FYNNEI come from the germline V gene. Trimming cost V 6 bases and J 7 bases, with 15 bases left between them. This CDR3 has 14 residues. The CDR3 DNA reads TGTGCCAGCAGCCCGGGGGTCGGCCCTGAAAAACTGTTTTTT. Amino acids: CASSPGVGPEKLFF.

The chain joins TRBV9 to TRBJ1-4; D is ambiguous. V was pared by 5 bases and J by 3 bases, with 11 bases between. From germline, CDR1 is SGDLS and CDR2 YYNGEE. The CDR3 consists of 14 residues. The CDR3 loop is CASSNSDANEKLFF. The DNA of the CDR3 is TGTGCCAGCAGTAATTCGGATGCTAATGAAAAACTGTTTTTT.

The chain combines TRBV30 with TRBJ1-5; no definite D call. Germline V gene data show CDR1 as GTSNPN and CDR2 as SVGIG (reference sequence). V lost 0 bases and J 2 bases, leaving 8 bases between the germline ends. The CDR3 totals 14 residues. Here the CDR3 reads CAWSVGNGNQPQHF. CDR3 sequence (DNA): TGTGCCTGGAGTGTCGGGAACGGCAATCAGCCCCAGCATTTT. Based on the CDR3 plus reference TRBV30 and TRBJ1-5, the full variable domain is SQTIHQWPATLVQPVGSPLSLECTVEGTSNPNLYWYRQAAGRGLQLLFYSVGIGQISSEVPQNLSASRPQDRQFILSSKKLLLSDSGFYLCAWSVGNGNQPQHFGDGTRLSIL.

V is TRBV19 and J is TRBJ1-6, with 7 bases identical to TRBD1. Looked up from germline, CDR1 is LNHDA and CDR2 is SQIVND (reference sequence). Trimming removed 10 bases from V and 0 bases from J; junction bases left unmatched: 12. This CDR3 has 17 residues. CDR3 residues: CATRRDSGSSYNSPLHF. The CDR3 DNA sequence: TGTGCCACCCGCCGGGACAGTGGGAGCTCCTATAATTCACCCCTCCACTTT.

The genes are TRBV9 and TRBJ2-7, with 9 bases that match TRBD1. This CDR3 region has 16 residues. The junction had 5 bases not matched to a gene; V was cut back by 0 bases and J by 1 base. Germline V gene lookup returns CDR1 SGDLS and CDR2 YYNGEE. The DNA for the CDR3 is TGTGCCAGCAGCGTAGGAGTGGGGACAGGGTCCTACGAGCAGTACTTC. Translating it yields CASSVGVGTGSYEQYF.

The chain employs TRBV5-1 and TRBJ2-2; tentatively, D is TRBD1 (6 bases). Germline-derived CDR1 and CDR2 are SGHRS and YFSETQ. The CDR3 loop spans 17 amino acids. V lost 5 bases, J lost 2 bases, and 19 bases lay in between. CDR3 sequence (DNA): TGCGCCAGCAGGACTAACTCCGGGACACGAAACACCGGGGAGCTGTTTTTT. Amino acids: CASRTNSGTRNTGELFF.

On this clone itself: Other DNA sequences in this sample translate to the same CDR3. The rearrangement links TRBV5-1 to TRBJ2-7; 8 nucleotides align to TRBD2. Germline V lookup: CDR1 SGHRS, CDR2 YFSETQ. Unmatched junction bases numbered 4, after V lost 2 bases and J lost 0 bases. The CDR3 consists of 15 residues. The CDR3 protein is CASSLVAGSSYEQYF. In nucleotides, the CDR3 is TGCGCCAGCAGCTTAGTAGCGGGGAGCTCCTACGAGCAGTACTTC. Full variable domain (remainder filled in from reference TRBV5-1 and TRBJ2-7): KAGVTQTPRYLIKTRGQQVTLSCSPISGHRSVSWYQQTPGQGLQFLFEYFSETQRNKGNFPGRFSGRQFSNSRSEMNVSTLELGDSALYLCASSLVAGSSYEQYFGPGTRLTVT.

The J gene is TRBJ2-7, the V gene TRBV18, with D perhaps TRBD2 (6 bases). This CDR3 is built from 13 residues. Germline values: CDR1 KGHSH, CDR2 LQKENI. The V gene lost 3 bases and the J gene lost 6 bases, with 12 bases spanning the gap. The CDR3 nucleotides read TGTGCCAGCTCACCGGGGACTGACTCCGAGCAGTACTTC. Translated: CASSPGTDSEQYF.

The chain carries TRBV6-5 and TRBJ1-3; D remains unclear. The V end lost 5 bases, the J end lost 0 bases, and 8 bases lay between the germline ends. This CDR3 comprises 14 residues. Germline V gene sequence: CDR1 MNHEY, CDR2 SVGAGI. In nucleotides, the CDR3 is TGTGCCAGCAGTCGCGACTACTCTGGAAACACCATATATTTT. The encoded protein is CASSRDYSGNTIYF.

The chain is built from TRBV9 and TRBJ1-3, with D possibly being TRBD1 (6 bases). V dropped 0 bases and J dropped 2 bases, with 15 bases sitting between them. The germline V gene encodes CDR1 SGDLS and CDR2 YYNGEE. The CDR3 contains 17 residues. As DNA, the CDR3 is TGTGCCAGCAGCGTAGCCCCGGAGGGGGATCCTGGAAACACCATATATTTT. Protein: CASSVAPEGDPGNTIYF.

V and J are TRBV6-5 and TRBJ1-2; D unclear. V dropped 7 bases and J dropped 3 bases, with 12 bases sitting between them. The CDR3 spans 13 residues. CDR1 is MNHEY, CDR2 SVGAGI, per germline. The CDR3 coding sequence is TGTGCCAGCACAAAGGGTAGGGACTATGGCTACACCTTC. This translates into CASTKGRDYGYTF.

The CDR3 nucleotides are TGTGCCAGCAGTGAAGTCCAGGTAGAGACCCAGTACTTC. Amino acids: CASSEVQVETQYF. J is TRBJ2-5 and V is TRBV6-1; the D is unclear. Per germline, CDR1 MNHNS and CDR2 SASEGT. V was cut by 1 base and J by 4 bases, with 7 bases left in between. CDR3 length: 13 amino acids.

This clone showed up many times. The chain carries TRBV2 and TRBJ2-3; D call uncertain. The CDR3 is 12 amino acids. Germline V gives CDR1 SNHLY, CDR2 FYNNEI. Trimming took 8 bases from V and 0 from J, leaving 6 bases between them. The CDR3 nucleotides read TGTGCCAGCCAGACTAGCACAGATACGCAGTATTTT. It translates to CASQTSTDTQYF.

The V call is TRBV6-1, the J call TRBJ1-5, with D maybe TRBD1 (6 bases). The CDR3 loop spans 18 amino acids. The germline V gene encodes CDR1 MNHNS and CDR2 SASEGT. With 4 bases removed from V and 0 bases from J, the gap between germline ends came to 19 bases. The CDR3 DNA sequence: TGTGCCAGCAGTGTTAGCGGGGGCAGATTCCATAGCAATCAGCCCCAGCATTTT. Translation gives CASSVSGGRFHSNQPQHF.

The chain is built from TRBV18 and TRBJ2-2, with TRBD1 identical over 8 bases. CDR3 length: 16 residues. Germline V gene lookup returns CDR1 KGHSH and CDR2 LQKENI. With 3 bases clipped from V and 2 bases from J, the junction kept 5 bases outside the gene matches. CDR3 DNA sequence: TGTGCCAGCTCACCCGTGGCAGGGGGCAACACCGGGGAGCTGTTTTTT. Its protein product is CASSPVAGGNTGELFF. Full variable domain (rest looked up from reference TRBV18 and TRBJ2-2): NAGVMQNPRHLVRRRGQEARLRCSPMKGHSHVYWYRQLPEEGLKFMVYLQKENIIDESGMPKERFSAEFPKEGPSILRIQQVVRGDSAAYFCASSPVAGGNTGELFFGEGSRLTVL.

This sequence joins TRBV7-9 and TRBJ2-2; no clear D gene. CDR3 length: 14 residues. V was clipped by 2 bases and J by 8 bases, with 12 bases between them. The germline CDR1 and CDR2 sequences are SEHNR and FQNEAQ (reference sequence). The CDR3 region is CASSLKPPVGELFF. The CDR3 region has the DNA TGTGCCAGCAGCTTAAAGCCTCCCGTGGGGGAGCTGTTTTTT.

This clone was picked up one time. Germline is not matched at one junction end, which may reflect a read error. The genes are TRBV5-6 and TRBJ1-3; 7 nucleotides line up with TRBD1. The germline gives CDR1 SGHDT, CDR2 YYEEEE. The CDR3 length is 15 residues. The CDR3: CASSLAGTVPNTIYF. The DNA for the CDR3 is TGTGCCAGCAGTTTGGCAGGGACAGTGCCCAACACCATATATTTT.

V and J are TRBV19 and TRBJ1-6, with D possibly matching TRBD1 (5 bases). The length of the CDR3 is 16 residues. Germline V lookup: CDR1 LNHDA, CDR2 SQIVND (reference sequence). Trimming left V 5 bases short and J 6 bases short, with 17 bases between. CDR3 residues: CASSRAGWGINSPLHF. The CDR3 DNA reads TGTGCCAGTAGTCGAGCCGGTTGGGGGATTAATTCACCCCTCCACTTT.

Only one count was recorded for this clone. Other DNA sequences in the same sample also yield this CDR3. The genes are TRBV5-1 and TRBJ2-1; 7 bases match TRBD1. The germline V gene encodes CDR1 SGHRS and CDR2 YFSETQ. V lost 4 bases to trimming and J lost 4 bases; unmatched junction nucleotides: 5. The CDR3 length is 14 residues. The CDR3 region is CASSPGTAYNEQFF. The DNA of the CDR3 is TGCGCCAGCAGCCCCGGGACAGCTTACAATGAGCAGTTCTTC.

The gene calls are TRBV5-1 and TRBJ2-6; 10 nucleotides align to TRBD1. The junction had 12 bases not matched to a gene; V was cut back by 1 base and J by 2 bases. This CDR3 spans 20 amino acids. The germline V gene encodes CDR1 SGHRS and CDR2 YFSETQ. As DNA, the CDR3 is TGCGCCAGCAGCTTGTACGGGACAGGGGTCGGGAAAACTGGGGCCAACGTCCTGACTTTC. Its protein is CASSLYGTGVGKTGANVLTF.

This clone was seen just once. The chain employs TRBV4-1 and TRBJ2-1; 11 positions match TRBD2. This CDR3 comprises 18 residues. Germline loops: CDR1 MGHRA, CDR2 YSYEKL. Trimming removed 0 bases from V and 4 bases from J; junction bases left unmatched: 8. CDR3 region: CASSQESLAGGPYNEQFF. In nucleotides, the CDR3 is TGCGCCAGCAGCCAAGAGAGTCTAGCGGGAGGCCCATACAATGAGCAGTTCTTC.

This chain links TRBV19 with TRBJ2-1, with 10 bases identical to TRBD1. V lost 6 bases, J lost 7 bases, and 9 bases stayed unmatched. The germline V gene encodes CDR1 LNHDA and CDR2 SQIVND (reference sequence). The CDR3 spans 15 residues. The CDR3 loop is CASSKTGGGRNEQFF. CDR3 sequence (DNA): TGTGCCAGTAGCAAGACAGGGGGCGGGAGGAATGAGCAGTTCTTC.

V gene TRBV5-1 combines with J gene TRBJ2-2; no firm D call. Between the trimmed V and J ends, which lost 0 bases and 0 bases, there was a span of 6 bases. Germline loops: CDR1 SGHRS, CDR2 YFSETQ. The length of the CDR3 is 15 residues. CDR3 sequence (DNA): TGCGCCAGCAGCTTGGAGGTAACGAACACCGGGGAGCTGTTTTTT. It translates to CASSLEVTNTGELFF. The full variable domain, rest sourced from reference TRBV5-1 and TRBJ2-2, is KAGVTQTPRYLIKTRGQQVTLSCSPISGHRSVSWYQQTPGQGLQFLFEYFSETQRNKGNFPGRFSGRQFSNSRSEMNVSTLELGDSALYLCASSLEVTNTGELFFGEGSRLTVL.

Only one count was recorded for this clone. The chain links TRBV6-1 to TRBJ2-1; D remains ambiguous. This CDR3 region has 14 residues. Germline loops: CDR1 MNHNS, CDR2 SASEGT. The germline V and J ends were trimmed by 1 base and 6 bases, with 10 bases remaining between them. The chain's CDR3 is CASSEGWHLNEQFF. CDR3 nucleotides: TGTGCCAGCAGTGAAGGGTGGCACCTCAATGAGCAGTTCTTC.

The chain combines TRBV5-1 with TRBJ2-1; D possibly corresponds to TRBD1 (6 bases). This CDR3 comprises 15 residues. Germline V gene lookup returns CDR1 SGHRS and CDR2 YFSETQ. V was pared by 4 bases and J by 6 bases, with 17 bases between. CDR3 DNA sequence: TGCGCCAGCAGCGTTAACAGGGTAGAGGTCAATGAGCAGTTCTTC. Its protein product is CASSVNRVEVNEQFF.

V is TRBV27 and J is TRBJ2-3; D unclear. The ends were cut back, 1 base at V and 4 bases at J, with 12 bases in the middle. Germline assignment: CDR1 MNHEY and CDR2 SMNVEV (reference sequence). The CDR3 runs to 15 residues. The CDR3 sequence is CASSLYGVRADTQYF. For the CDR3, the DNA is TGTGCCAGCAGTTTATATGGAGTCCGGGCAGATACGCAGTATTTT.

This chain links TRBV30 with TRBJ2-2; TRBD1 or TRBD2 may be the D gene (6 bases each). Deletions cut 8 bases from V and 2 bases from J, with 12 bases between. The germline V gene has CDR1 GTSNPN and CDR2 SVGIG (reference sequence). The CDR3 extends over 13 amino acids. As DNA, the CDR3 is TGTGCCGGCGGGACACCTAACACCGGGGAGCTGTTTTTT. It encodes CAGGTPNTGELFF. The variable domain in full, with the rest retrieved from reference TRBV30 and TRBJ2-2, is SQTIHQWPATLVQPVGSPLSLECTVEGTSNPNLYWYRQAAGRGLQLLFYSVGIGQISSEVPQNLSASRPQDRQFILSSKKLLLSDSGFYLCAGGTPNTGELFFGEGSRLTVL.